The text below deals with one T cell receptor (beta chain). The antigen remains undetermined. The data originate from a study of shared clonotypes between healthy human individuals. General study findings and limits: Some naive CD4 clonotypes, approximately 4.5%, turned up in common across several donors.

The repertoire was sequenced with immunoSEQ multiplex PCR; TCRdb's copy has only in-frame clones and lacks some. The repertoire holds 550,000 to 700,000 clones, with about 80% as singletons. The CDR3 covers 14 residues. CDR1 is SGHRS and CDR2 is YFSETQ in the germline V gene. Germline trimming cut 6 bases from V and 2 bases from J; bases unmatched to any gene: 7. The rearrangement links TRBV5-1 to TRBJ2-5, with TRBD1 matching over 7 bases. The clonotype comes from a woman in her 30s in good health. Sequencing was carried out using memory CD4+ T cells sorted from blood. This sample's subset: CD45RA-negative fraction. CDR3 nucleotides: TGCGCCAGCAAACGGGACAGTACTCAAGAGACCCAGTACTTC. Its protein is CASKRDSTQETQYF.